This TCR beta chain was sequenced for a study of regulatory T cells in long-lasting Graves disease. Study-wide results and limits: Since the sample size was small, accuracy may have been reduced. Favored usage of TRBV28, TRBJ1-2 and TRBJ2-5 was recorded in persistent disease. More public clonotypes were shared by persistent patients (about 2,700) than by new patients (roughly 970).

CDR3 size: 13 residues. V lost 0 bases and J 3 bases, leaving 5 bases between the germline ends. Germline loops: CDR1 SEHNR, CDR2 FQNEAQ (reference sequence). The time point denotes: persistent/refractory GD, antithyroid drugs over 5 years with positive TRAb. The TCR library was prepared using RNA isolated from PBMCs. Xi'an, China, was home to the endocrinology department that provided patients. This clonotype was counted many times. Its antigen remains unknown. Arm-PCR of CDR3 regions and iRepertoire HTBI primers were the basis on which TCR beta libraries were built. One entry per CDR3 protein results from TCRdb running MiXCR on the multiplex PCR reads. The table includes nearly 350,000 distinct CDR3 sequences, 15% to 20% detected once.

The chain recombines TRBV7-9 with TRBJ1-1; D not certain. This TCR came from a female donor with Graves disease. Sequenced here: peripheral blood mononuclear cells (PBMCs), sampled when the disease was refractory, from a patient treated with antithyroid drugs. The CDR3: CASSLAWDTEAFF. CDR3 DNA sequence: TGTGCCAGCAGCTTAGCGTGGGACACTGAAGCTTTCTTT.